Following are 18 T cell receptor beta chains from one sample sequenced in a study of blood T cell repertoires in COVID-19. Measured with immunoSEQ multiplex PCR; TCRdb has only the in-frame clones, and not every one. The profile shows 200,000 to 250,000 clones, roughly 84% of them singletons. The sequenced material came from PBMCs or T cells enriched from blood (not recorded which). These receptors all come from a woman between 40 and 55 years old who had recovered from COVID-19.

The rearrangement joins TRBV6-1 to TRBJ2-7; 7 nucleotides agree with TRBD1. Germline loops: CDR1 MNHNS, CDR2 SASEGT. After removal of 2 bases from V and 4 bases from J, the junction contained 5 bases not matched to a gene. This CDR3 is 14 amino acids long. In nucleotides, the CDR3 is TGTGCCAGCAGTGAACCCTTCAGGGGGTACGAGCAGTACGTC. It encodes CASSEPFRGYEQYV.

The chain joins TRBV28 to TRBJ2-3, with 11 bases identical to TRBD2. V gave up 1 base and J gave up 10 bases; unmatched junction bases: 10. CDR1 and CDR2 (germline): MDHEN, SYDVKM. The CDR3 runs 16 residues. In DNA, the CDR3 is TGTGCCAGCAGTTTATCCCGGAATAGCGGGAGGGCCGCGCAGTATTTT. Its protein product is CASSLSRNSGRAAQYF.

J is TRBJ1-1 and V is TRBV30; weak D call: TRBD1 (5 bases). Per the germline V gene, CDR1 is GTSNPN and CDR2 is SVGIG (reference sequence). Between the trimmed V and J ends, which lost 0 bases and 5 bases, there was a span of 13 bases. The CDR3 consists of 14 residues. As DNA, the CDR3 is TGTGCCTGGAGTGTGAGATGGGGCGCAACTGAAGCTTTCTTT. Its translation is CAWSVRWGATEAFF.

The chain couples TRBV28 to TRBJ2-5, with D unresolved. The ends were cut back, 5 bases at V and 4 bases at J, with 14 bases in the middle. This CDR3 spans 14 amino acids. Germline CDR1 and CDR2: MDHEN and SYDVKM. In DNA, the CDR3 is TGTGCCAGCAGTCTCGATCTCAGAGGAGAGACCCAGTACTTC. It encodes CASSLDLRGETQYF.

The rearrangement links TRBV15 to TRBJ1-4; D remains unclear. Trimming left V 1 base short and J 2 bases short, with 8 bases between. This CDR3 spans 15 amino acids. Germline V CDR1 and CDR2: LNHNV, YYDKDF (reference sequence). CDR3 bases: TGTGCCACCAGCAGAGGAGCGCTGACTAATGAAAAACTGTTTTTT. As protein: CATSRGALTNEKLFF.

The CDR3 region has the DNA TGTGCCAGCAGTGAAGAAGGAGGGTTTGGAGAAAAACTGTTTTTT. Its protein is CASSEEGGFGEKLFF. The chain joins TRBV2 to TRBJ1-4; no clear D. V lost 1 base and J 8 bases, leaving 14 bases between the germline ends. The CDR3 contains 15 residues. Germline V gene sequence: CDR1 SNHLY, CDR2 FYNNEI.

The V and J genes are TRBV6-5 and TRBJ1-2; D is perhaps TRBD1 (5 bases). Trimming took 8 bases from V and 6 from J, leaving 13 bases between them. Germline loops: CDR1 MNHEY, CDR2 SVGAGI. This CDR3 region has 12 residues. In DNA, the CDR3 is TGTGCCAGCGGGGCCCCGAGAAATGGCTACACCTTC. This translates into CASGAPRNGYTF.

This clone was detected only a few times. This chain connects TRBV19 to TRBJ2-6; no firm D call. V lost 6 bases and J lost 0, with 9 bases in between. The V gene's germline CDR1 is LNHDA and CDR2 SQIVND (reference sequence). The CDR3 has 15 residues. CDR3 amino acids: CASSPGYSGANVLTF. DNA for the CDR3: TGTGCCAGTAGCCCCGGGTACTCTGGGGCCAACGTCCTGACTTTC.

Here the CDR3 DNA reads TGTGCCAGCAGGCGGAGCTCCTATAATTCACCCCTCCACTTT. This codes for CASRRSSYNSPLHF. The chain couples TRBV7-2 to TRBJ1-6; no definite D call. V was clipped by 6 bases and J by 0 bases, with 6 bases between them. CDR1 and CDR2 from the germline V gene are SGHTA and FQGNSA. The CDR3 extends over 14 amino acids.

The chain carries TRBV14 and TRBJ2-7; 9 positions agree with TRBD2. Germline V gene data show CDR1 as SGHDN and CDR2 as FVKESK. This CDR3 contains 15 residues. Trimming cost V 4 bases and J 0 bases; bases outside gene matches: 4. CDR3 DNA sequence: TGTGCCAGCAGCCCCCTAGCGGGATTCTCCTACGAGCAGTACTTC. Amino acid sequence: CASSPLAGFSYEQYF.

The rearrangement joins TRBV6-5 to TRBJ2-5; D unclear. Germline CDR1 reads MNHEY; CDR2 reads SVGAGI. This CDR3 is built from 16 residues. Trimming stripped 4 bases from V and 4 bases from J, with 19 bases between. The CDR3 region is CASSSTLGVTLETQYF. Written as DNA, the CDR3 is TGTGCCAGCAGTTCGACGTTAGGAGTAACCTTAGAGACCCAGTACTTC.

In DNA form, the CDR3 reads TGCGCCAGCAGCTTGGGGTCCGTGGGAGCCACAGATACGCAGTATTTT. The encoded protein is CASSLGSVGATDTQYF. The V gene is TRBV5-1, the J gene TRBJ2-3, with D maybe TRBD2 (5 bases). The CDR3 totals 16 residues. In germline, CDR1 is SGHRS, CDR2 YFSETQ. With 0 bases removed from V and 2 bases from J, the gap between germline ends came to 13 bases.

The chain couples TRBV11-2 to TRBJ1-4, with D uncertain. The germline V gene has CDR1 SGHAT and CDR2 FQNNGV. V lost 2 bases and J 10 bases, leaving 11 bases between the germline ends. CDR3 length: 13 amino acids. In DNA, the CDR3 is TGTGCCAGCAGCTTAAGAGTTGAGGGAAAACTGTTTTTT. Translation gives CASSLRVEGKLFF. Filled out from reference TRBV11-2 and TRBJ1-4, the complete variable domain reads EAGVAQSPRYKIIEKRQSVAFWCNPISGHATLYWYQQILGQGPKLLIQFQNNGVVDDSQLPKDRFSAERLKGVDSTLKIQPAKLEDSAVYLCASSLRVEGKLFFGSGTQLSVL.

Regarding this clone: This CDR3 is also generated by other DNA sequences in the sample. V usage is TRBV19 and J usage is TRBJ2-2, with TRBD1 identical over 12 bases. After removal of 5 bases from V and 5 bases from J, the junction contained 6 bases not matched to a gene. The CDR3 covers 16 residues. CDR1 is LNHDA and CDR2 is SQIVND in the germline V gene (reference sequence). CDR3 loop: CASSSGQGAGTGELFF. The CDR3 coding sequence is TGTGCCAGTAGTTCGGGACAGGGGGCCGGGACCGGGGAGCTGTTTTTT.

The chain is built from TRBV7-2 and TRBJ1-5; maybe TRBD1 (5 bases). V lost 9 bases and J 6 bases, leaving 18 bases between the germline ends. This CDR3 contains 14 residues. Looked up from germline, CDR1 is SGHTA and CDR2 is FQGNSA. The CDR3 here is CASRRAGPGQPQHF. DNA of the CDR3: TGTGCCAGTCGCAGGGCAGGGCCCGGTCAGCCCCAGCATTTT.

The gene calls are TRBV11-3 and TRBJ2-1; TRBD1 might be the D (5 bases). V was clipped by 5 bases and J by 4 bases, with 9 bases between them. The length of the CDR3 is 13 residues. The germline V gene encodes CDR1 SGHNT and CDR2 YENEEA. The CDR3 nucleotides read TGTGCCAGCAGCCTCAAGGGGTACAATGAGCAGTTCTTC. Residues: CASSLKGYNEQFF.

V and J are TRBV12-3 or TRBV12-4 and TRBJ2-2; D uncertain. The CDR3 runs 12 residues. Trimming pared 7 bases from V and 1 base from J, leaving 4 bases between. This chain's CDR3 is CASILNTGELFF. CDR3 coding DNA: TGTGCCAGCATTCTGAACACCGGGGAGCTGTTTTTT.

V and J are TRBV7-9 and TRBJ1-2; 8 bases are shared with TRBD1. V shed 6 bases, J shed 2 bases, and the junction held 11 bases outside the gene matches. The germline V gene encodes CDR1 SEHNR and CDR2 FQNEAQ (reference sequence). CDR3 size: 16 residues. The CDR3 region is CASRGTGPSANYGYTF. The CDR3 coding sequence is TGTGCCAGCAGGGGGACAGGTCCCTCTGCGAACTATGGCTACACCTTC. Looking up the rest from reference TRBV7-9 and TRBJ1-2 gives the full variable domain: DTGVSQNPRHKITKRGQNVTFRCDPISEHNRLYWYRQTLGQGPEFLTYFQNEAQLEKSRLLSDRFSAERPKGSFSTLEIQRTEQGDSAMYLCASRGTGPSANYGYTFGSGTRLTVV.